These 7 T cell receptor beta chains share one sample of origin, sequenced in a study of shared clonotypes between healthy human individuals. Clones were sequenced by immunoSEQ multiplex PCR, and TCRdb holds only the in-frame ones, with some missing. The repertoire includes about 680,000 clones, 73% of them detected once, and about 1.8% sits in the top ten. Sequencing input: memory CD4+ T cells sorted from blood. Documented subset: CD45RA-negative fraction. These receptors were collected from a woman in her thirties in good health.

This chain links TRBV6-6 with TRBJ1-5, with a possible D match to TRBD1 (5 bases). The CDR3 runs 15 residues. Between the trimmed V and J ends, which lost 6 bases and 4 bases, there was a span of 16 bases. Germline CDR1 and CDR2: MNHNY and SVGAGI (reference sequence). CDR3: CASSLGGASNQPQHF. The CDR3 nucleotides are TGTGCCAGCAGCCTGGGGGGTGCGTCGAATCAGCCCCAGCATTTT.

The chain joins TRBV28 to TRBJ2-3; D perhaps matches TRBD2 (6 bases). The CDR3 is 12 amino acids. CDR1 and CDR2 from the germline V gene are MDHEN and SYDVKM. V was clipped by 6 bases and J by 5 bases, with 9 bases between them. The CDR3 DNA reads as TGTGCCAGCAGGACTAGTCTAGATACGCAGTATTTT. Amino acids: CASRTSLDTQYF.

The rearrangement uses TRBV5-1 and TRBJ2-3; weak D call: TRBD1 (5 bases). Germline CDR1 is SGHRS and CDR2 is YFSETQ. The CDR3 loop spans 14 amino acids. The V and J ends lost 3 bases and 5 bases respectively, with 13 bases between them. The CDR3 reads CASSSGLGQDTQYF. The DNA for the CDR3 is TGCGCCAGCAGCTCAGGGTTGGGTCAAGATACGCAGTATTTT. Full variable domain (missing parts from reference TRBV5-1 and TRBJ2-3): KAGVTQTPRYLIKTRGQQVTLSCSPISGHRSVSWYQQTPGQGLQFLFEYFSETQRNKGNFPGRFSGRQFSNSRSEMNVSTLELGDSALYLCASSSGLGQDTQYFGPGTRLTVL.

The rearrangement links TRBV5-1 to TRBJ1-2; perhaps TRBD1 as D (5 bases). The germline CDR1 and CDR2 sequences are SGHRS and YFSETQ. V was cut by 1 base and J by 6 bases, with 13 bases left in between. The CDR3 is 14 residues long. The CDR3 loop is CASSLNRGEDGYTF. CDR3 sequence (DNA): TGCGCCAGCAGCTTGAACCGGGGGGAGGATGGCTACACCTTC.

The rearrangement links TRBV5-6 to TRBJ2-7; D is uncertain. CDR3 size: 13 residues. Germline V gene lookup returns CDR1 SGHDT and CDR2 YYEEEE. V lost 4 bases, J lost 3 bases, and 11 bases lay in between. CDR3 in amino acids: CASSGKVSYEQYF. CDR3 nucleotide sequence: TGTGCCAGCAGCGGTAAGGTGAGCTACGAGCAGTACTTC.

The chain carries TRBV5-1 and TRBJ1-2; 7 bases fit TRBD1. Unmatched junction bases numbered 12, after V lost 7 bases and J lost 6 bases. Germline values: CDR1 SGHRS, CDR2 YFSETQ. The CDR3 loop spans 14 amino acids. CDR3 residues: CASRGQGDFHGYTF. For the CDR3, the DNA is TGCGCCAGCCGCGGCCAGGGGGATTTTCATGGCTACACCTTC.

Comment on this clone: Additional DNA sequences in this sample encode the identical CDR3. The chain has TRBV10-2 and TRBJ2-3, with a tentative D call TRBD2 (5 bases). The CDR3 loop spans 14 amino acids. Per germline, CDR1 WSHSY and CDR2 SAAADI. V lost 0 bases and J lost 1, with 5 bases in between. CDR3 DNA sequence: TGCGCCAGCAGTGAGTCGGGAGGCACAGATACGCAGTATTTT. Translation: CASSESGGTDTQYF.